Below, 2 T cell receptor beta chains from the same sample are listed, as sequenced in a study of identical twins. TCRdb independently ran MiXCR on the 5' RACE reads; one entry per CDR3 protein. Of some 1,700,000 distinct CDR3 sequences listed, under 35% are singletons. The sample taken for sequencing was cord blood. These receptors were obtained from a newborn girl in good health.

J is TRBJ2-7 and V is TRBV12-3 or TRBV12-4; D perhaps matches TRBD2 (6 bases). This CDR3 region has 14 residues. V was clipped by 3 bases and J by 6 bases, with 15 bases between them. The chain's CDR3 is CASSLSQGGREQYF. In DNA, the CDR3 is TGTGCCAGCAGTTTGAGTCAGGGAGGTCGCGAGCAGTACTTC.

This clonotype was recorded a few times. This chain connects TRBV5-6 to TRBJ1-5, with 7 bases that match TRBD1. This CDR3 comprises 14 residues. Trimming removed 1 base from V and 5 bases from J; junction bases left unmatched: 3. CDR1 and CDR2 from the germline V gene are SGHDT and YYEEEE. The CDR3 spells CASSLRGRDQPQHF. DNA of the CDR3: TGTGCCAGCAGCTTGAGGGGGCGTGATCAGCCCCAGCATTTT.